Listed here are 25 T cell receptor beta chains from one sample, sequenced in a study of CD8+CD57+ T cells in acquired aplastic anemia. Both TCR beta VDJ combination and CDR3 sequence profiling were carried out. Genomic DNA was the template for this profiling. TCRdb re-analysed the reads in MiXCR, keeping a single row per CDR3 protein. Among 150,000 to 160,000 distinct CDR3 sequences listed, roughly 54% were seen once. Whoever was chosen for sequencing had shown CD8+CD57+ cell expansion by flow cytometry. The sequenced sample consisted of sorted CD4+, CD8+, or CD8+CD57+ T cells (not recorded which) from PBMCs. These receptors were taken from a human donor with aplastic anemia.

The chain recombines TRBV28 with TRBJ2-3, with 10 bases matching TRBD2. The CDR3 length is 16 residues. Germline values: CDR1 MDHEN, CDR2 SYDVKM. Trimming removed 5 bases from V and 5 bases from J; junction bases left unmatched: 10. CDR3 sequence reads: CASSPQLAGMGDTQYF. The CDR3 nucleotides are TGTGCCAGCAGTCCCCAACTAGCGGGGATGGGAGATACGCAGTATTTT.

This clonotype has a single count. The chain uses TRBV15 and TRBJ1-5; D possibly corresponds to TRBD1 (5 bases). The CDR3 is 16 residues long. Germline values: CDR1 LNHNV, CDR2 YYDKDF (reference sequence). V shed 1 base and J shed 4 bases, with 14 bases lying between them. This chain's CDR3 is CATSRAGQGWNQPQHF. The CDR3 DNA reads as TGTGCCACCAGCAGAGCGGGGCAGGGATGGAATCAGCCCCAGCATTTT.

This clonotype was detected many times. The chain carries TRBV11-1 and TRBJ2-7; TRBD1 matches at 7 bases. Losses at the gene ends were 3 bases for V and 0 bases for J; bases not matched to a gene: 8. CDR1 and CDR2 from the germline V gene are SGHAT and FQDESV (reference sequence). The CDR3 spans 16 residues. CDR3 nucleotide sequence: TGTGCCAGCAGCTTCCCCGACAGGGCGAGCTCCTACGAGCAGTACTTC. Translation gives CASSFPDRASSYEQYF.

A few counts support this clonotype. The CDR3 loop is CATSETSGGFEQFF. In DNA, the CDR3 is TGTGCCACCAGCGAGACTAGCGGGGGGTTTGAGCAGTTCTTC. The V gene is TRBV15, the J gene TRBJ2-1; 13 bases line up with TRBD2. Trimming at V came to 5 bases and at J to 9 bases, leaving 4 bases not matched to a gene. The CDR3 is 14 amino acids. Germline CDR1 is LNHNV and CDR2 is YYDKDF (reference sequence).

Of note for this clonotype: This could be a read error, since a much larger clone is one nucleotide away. This CDR3 is CASSFMSPINEQFF. The CDR3 nucleotides read TGTGCCAGCAGTTTCATGAGCCCAATCAATGAGCAGTTCTTC. J is TRBJ2-1 and V is TRBV12-3 or TRBV12-4, with D uncertain. The CDR3 length is 14 residues. The V end lost 3 bases, the J end lost 6 bases, and 12 bases lay between the germline ends.

CDR3: CSARDRPGCYEQYF. CDR3 nucleotides: TGCAGTGCTAGAGATCGGCCAGGGTGCTACGAGCAGTACTTC. The chain links TRBV20-1 to TRBJ2-7; the D gene is possibly TRBD1 (5 bases). This CDR3 spans 14 amino acids. Looked up from germline, CDR1 is DFQATT and CDR2 is SNEGSKA (reference sequence). Trimming pared 0 bases from V and 3 bases from J, leaving 12 bases between.

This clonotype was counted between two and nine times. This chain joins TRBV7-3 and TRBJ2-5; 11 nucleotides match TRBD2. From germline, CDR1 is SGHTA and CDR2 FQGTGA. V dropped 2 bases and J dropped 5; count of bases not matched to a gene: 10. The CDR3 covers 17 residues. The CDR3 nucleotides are TGTGCCAGCAGCTTAGGTGGTAGCGGGAGGGTTCGGGAGACCCAGTACTTC. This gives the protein CASSLGGSGRVRETQYF. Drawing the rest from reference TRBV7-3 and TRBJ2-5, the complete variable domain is GAGVSQTPSNKVTEKGKYVELRCDPISGHTALYWYRQSLGQGPEFLIYFQGTGAADDSGLPNDRFFAVRPEGSVSTLKIQRTERGDSAVYLCASSLGGSGRVRETQYFGPGTRLLVL.

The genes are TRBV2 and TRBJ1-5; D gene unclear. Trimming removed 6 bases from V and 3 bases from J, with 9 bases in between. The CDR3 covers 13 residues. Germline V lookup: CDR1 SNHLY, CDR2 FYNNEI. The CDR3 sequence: CASRRDINQPQHF. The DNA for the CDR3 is TGTGCCAGCAGAAGGGATATCAATCAGCCCCAGCATTTT. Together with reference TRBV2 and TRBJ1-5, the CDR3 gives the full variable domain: EPEVTQTPSHQVTQMGQEVILRCVPISNHLYFYWYRQILGQKVEFLVSFYNNEISEKSEIFDDQFSVERPDGSNFTLKIRSTKLEDSAMYFCASRRDINQPQHFGDGTRLSIL.

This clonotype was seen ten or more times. CDR3 residues: CASSIQPGIAVLTYEQYF. The CDR3 DNA sequence: TGTGCCAGCAGTATTCAACCCGGTATAGCGGTCCTAACCTACGAGCAGTACTTC. The V and J genes are TRBV25-1 and TRBJ2-7; TRBD2 might be the D (6 bases). Germline V lookup: CDR1 MGHDK, CDR2 SYGVNS. The CDR3 consists of 18 residues. Trimming removed 5 bases at V and 2 bases at J, with 25 bases between.

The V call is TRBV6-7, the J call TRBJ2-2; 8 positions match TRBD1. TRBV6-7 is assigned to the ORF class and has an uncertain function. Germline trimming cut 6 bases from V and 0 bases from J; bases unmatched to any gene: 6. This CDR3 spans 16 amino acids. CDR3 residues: CASSGQGCANTGELFF. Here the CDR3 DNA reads TGTGCCAGCAGCGGACAGGGCTGTGCGAACACCGGGGAGCTGTTTTTT.

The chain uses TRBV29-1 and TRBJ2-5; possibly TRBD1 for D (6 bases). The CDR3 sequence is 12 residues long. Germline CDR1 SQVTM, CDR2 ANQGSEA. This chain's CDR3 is CSGQTTQETQYF. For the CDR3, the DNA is TGCAGTGGACAGACGACTCAAGAGACCCAGTACTTC.

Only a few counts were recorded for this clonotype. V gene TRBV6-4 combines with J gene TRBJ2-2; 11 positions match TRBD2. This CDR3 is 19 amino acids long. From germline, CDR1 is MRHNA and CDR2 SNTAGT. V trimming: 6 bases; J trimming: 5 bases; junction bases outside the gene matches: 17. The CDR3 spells CASRDPLTTSGGLTGELFF. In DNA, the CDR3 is TGTGCCAGCAGGGACCCTCTAACCACTAGCGGGGGCTTGACCGGGGAGCTGTTTTTT.

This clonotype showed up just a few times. DNA of the CDR3: TGTGCCAGCAGGGGGGGGGCTCGAGAGGCTTTCTTT. It yields the protein CASRGGAREAFF. The chain joins TRBV6-2 or TRBV6-3 to TRBJ1-1, with D possibly matching TRBD1 (6 bases). The CDR3 runs to 12 residues. The V gene's germline CDR1 is MNHEY and CDR2 SVGEGT. V lost 6 bases, J lost 11 bases, and 16 bases lay in between.

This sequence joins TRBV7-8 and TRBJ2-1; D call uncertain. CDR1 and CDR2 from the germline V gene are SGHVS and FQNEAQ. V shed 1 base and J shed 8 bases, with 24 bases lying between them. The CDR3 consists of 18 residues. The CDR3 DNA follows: TGTGCCAGCAGCTTAGGTACGAGTAGCAATCAGCCCCAGCATGAGCAGTTCTTC. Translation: CASSLGTSSNQPQHEQFF.

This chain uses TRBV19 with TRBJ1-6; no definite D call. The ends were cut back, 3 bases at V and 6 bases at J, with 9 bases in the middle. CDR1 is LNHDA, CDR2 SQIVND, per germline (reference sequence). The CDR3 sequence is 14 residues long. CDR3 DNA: TGTGCCAGTAGTATGGGGAATTTTAATTCACCCCTCCACTTT. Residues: CASSMGNFNSPLHF.

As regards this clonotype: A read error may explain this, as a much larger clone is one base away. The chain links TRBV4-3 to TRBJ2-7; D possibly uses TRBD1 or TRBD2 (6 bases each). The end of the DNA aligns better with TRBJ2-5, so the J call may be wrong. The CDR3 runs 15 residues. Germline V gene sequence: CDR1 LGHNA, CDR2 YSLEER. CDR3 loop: CACSQDRGDQETQYF. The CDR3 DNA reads TGCGCCTGCAGCCAAGATAGGGGGGATCAAGAGACCCAGTACTTC.

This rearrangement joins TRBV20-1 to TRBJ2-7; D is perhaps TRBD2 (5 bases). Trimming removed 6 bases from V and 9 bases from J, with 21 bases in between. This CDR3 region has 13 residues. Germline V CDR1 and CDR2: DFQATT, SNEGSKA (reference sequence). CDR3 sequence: CSAQEDGVGGQYF. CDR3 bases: TGCAGTGCCCAAGAAGACGGGGTCGGTGGGCAGTACTTC.

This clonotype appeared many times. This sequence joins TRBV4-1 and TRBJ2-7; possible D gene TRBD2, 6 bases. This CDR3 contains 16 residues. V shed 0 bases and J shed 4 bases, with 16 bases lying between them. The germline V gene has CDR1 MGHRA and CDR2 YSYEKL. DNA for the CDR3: TGCGCCAGCAGCCAAGAGAGTCTCCTTCGGGGGTACGAGCAGTACTTC. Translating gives CASSQESLLRGYEQYF.

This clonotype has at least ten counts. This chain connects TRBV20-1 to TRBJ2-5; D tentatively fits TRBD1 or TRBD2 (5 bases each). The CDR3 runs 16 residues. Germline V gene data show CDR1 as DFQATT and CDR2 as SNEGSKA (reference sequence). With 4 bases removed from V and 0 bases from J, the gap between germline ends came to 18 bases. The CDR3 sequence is CSATGSGTGYQETQYF. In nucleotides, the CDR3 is TGCAGTGCTACTGGATCCGGGACGGGATACCAAGAGACCCAGTACTTC.

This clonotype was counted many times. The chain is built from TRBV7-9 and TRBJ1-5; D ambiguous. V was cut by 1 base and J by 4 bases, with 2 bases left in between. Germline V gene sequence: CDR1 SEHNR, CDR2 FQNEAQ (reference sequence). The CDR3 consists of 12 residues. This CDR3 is CASSLDNQPQHF. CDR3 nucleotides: TGTGCCAGCAGCTTAGATAATCAGCCCCAGCATTTT.

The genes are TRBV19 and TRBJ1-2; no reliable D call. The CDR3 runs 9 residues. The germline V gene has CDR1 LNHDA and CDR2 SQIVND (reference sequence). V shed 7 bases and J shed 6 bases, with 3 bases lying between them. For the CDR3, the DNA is TGTGCCAGTACGGATGGCTACACCTTC. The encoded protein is CASTDGYTF.

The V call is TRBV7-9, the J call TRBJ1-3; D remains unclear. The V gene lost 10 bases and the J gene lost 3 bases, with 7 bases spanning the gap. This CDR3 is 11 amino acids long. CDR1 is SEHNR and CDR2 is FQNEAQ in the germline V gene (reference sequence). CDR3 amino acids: CANGFGNTIYF. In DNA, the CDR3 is TGTGCCAACGGCTTTGGAAACACCATATATTTT.

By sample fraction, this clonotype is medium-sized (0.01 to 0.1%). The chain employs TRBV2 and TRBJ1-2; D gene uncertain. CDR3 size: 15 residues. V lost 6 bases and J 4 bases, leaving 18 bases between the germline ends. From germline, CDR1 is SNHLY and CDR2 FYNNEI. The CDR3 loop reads CASSPSPTVTYGYTF. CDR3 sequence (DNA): TGTGCCAGCAGCCCTAGCCCGACGGTCACCTATGGCTACACCTTC.

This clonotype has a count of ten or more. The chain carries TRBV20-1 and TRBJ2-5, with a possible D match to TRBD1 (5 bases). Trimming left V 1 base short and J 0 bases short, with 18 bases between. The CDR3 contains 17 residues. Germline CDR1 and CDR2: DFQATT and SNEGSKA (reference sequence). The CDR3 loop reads CSARVQDQAIHQETQYF. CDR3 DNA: TGCAGTGCTAGAGTACAGGACCAAGCCATCCACCAAGAGACCCAGTACTTC.

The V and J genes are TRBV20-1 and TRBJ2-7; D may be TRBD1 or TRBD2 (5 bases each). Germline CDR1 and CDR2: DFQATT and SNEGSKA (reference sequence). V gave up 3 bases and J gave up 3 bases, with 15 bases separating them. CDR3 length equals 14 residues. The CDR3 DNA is TGCAGTGCTAGGGGGCTAGAGGGGATCTACGAGCAGTACTTC. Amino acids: CSARGLEGIYEQYF.